This TCR beta chain was found in a study of beta chain features in type 1 diabetes. Overall study findings and caveats: Shortening of TCRB CDR3s, moderate but significant, appeared in all four CD4+ subsets of Type 1 diabetes patients.

Every bit of the isolated RNA underwent reverse transcription, so sequencing read expressed TCRB transcripts. The method was immunoSEQ multiplex PCR; TCRdb's version includes in-frame clones alone and lacks a portion of them. The sample has 250,000 to 350,000 clones; more than 9.5% are singletons. In regard to this clone: As yet, its antigen is unknown.

The CDR3 sequence is 16 residues long. V lost 5 bases to trimming and J lost 0 bases; unmatched junction nucleotides: 5. CDR1 and CDR2 from the germline V gene are SGHNT and YENEEA. Sample: naive CD4+ T cells from blood. V is TRBV11-3 and J is TRBJ2-2; TRBD2 agrees at 8 bases. The sequence was obtained from a woman aged 25 to 45 in good health. The CDR3 sequence is CASSRPGLANTGELFF. In DNA, the CDR3 is TGTGCCAGCAGCCGGCCGGGACTAGCGAACACCGGGGAGCTGTTTTTT.